The present T cell receptor (beta chain) was sequenced within a study of blood T cell repertoires in COVID-19. Trimming took 5 bases from V and 12 from J, leaving 17 bases between them. This CDR3 is built from 13 residues. Germline V lookup: CDR1 LNHDA, CDR2 SQIVND (reference sequence). Methods used by the authors: From reference gene primer amplification, estimates of nucleated cell counts were derived. Profiled with immunoSEQ multiplex PCR; TCRdb holds only in-frame clones, not every one. That table gives V, J and clone size, and the DNA gave D and trimming. The top ten clones hold about 5.7% of a sample with roughly 330,000 clones, more than 70% of them seen once. Recovered status in Cohort 3 required two negative PCRs, clearance, or symptom resolution.

The sequenced material came from PBMCs or T cells enriched from blood (not recorded which). The J gene is TRBJ2-1, the V gene TRBV19, with D hard to call. The source of this sequence is a woman in her twenties or thirties who had recovered from COVID-19. Written as DNA, the CDR3 is TGTGCCAGTAGTTCCTCCCCCATGACGGGGCAGTTCTTC. This translates into CASSSSPMTGQFF.